This entry concerns a single T cell receptor (beta chain). This specimen comes from a study of blood T cell repertoires in COVID-19. On the study more broadly: T cells, B-cell-depleted T cells, or PBMCs supplied cDNA or gDNA.

Enrolled through a virtual design, the participants were between 18 and 89 years of age and came from about two dozen US areas. Cohorts were based on clinical histories the participants reported. Data came from immunoSEQ multiplex PCR; TCRdb stores just in-frame clones and leaves some out. The sample lists 150,000 to 200,000 clones; less than 80% were seen once. This CDR3 is 14 amino acids long. Looked up from germline, CDR1 is SGHRS and CDR2 is YFSETQ. V dropped 3 bases and J dropped 4; count of bases not matched to a gene: 0. Specimen: PBMCs or T cells enriched from blood (not recorded which). V usage is TRBV5-1 and J usage is TRBJ1-4; 10 bases fit TRBD1. This TCR was sampled from a woman aged 65 to 85 in a cohort exposed to, infected with or recovered from COVID-19 (not recorded which). The CDR3 coding sequence is TGCGCCAGCAGCTGGACAGGGGGTAATGAAAAACTGTTTTTT. This gives the protein CASSWTGGNEKLFF.